The 30 T cell receptor beta chains given below trace back to one sample, sequenced in a study of T cell responses to AZD1222 COVID-19 vaccine. Profiling relied on immunoSEQ multiplex PCR, and the TCRdb table lists in-frame clones only, not all of them. The data hold about 100,000 clones, with approximately 87% observed a single time. Sample: peripheral blood, taken on day 0 of AZD1222 vaccination. Source of these receptors: an adult in good health.

The chain is built from TRBV9 and TRBJ2-1; the match to TRBD2 covers 12 bases. J lost 5 bases, V lost 3 bases, and 6 bases had no gene match. The CDR3 is made up of 16 amino acids. Looked up from germline, CDR1 is SGDLS and CDR2 is YYNGEE. The CDR3 nucleotides are TGTGCCAGCAGCGCCCGACTAGCGGGGGATAACAATGAGCAGTTCTTC. Amino acids: CASSARLAGDNNEQFF.

The gene calls are TRBV19 and TRBJ2-2; 7 nucleotides align to TRBD1. The CDR3 is made up of 16 amino acids. The V gene end was trimmed by 6 bases and the J gene end by 5 bases; junction bases not matched to a gene: 12. Germline V gives CDR1 LNHDA, CDR2 SQIVND (reference sequence). The CDR3 sequence is CASRSGRQGVTGELFF. The CDR3 DNA is TGTGCCAGTAGGTCGGGGCGGCAGGGGGTGACCGGGGAGCTGTTTTTT.

This clone was seen a single time. DNA of the CDR3: TGTGCCAGTAGTATAGATCGGGACAGGGGTCACACCGGGGAGCTGTTTTTT. Translation: CASSIDRDRGHTGELFF. This chain links TRBV19 with TRBJ2-2, with 10 bases lining up with TRBD1. The trim removed 0 bases at V and 3 bases at J, leaving 4 bases unmatched. The germline CDR1 and CDR2 sequences are LNHDA and SQIVND (reference sequence). The CDR3 is made up of 17 amino acids.

J is TRBJ1-2 and V is TRBV6-1, with TRBD1 as a possible D gene (5 bases). The CDR3 loop spans 15 amino acids. V was cut by 2 bases and J by 4 bases, with 14 bases left in between. Germline lookup yields CDR1 MNHNS and CDR2 SASEGT. The CDR3, as DNA: TGTGCCAGCAGTGAAAATCAGCGCGGGACCTATGGCTACACCTTC. This encodes CASSENQRGTYGYTF.

The V and J genes are TRBV9 and TRBJ1-1; 7 bases match TRBD1. Per germline, CDR1 SGDLS and CDR2 YYNGEE. V lost 4 bases and J lost 2; bases outside the gene matches: 5. The CDR3 is made up of 14 amino acids. The CDR3 coding sequence is TGTGCCAGCAGCCCTCACAGGGGAAACACTGAAGCTTTCTTT. This sequence encodes CASSPHRGNTEAFF.

The chain couples TRBV18 to TRBJ2-2; no definite D call. The germline V and J ends were trimmed by 3 bases and 4 bases, with 9 bases remaining between them. CDR3 size: 14 residues. Germline CDR1 KGHSH, CDR2 LQKENI. The CDR3, as DNA: TGTGCCAGCTCACCTAAAGAGTCCACCGGGGAGCTGTTTTTT. Translated: CASSPKESTGELFF.

The gene calls are TRBV4-2 and TRBJ1-1, with D uncertain. The CDR3 loop spans 14 amino acids. CDR1 is LGHNA and CDR2 is YNFKEQ in the germline V gene. V gave up 3 bases and J gave up 1 base, with 9 bases separating them. The chain's CDR3 is CASSQVTRNTEAFF. In nucleotides, the CDR3 is TGTGCCAGCAGCCAGGTCACAAGGAACACTGAAGCTTTCTTT.

V gene TRBV3-1 (or the pseudogene TRBV3-2) combines with J gene TRBJ2-7; D is unclear. V was pared by 8 bases and J by 0 bases, with 8 bases between. Germline CDR1 LGHDT, CDR2 YNNKEL (reference sequence). CDR3 length equals 12 residues. The CDR3 loop is CASQKGSYEQYF. The DNA for the CDR3 is TGTGCCAGCCAGAAAGGCTCCTACGAGCAGTACTTC.

This chain connects TRBV28 to TRBJ1-3, with TRBD1 as a possible D gene (6 bases). Trimming shortened V by 7 bases and J by 2 bases, and 6 bases separated the two germline ends. Germline assignment: CDR1 MDHEN and CDR2 SYDVKM. This CDR3 region has 12 residues. The CDR3 region is CASTGAGNTIYF. The CDR3 DNA is TGTGCCAGCACAGGGGCTGGAAACACCATATATTTT.

This sequence joins TRBV24-1 and TRBJ2-2; D is possibly TRBD1 (6 bases). V dropped 8 bases and J dropped 6 bases, with 15 bases sitting between them. This CDR3 has 14 residues. CDR1 is KGHDR and CDR2 is SFDVKD in the germline V gene. CDR3 loop: CATTDPGEPGELFF. CDR3 bases: TGTGCCACCACGGATCCAGGGGAACCCGGGGAGCTGTTTTTT.

This chain connects TRBV28 to TRBJ1-5, with D perhaps TRBD1 (6 bases). Germline V gene sequence: CDR1 MDHEN, CDR2 SYDVKM. The CDR3 runs to 15 residues. V lost 3 bases and J 7 bases, leaving 16 bases between the germline ends. The CDR3 loop reads CASSLLEGGQQPQHF. The CDR3 coding sequence is TGTGCCAGCAGTTTGCTCGAGGGGGGTCAACAGCCCCAGCATTTT.

V usage is TRBV29-1 and J usage is TRBJ1-2; D not resolved. The germline gives CDR1 SQVTM, CDR2 ANQGSEA. V lost 2 bases and J lost 4, with 17 bases in between. This CDR3 comprises 15 residues. The CDR3 here is CSVENSLLLGYGYTF. The CDR3, as DNA: TGCAGCGTTGAAAACAGTTTATTGCTAGGCTATGGCTACACCTTC. Full variable domain (missing parts from reference TRBV29-1 and TRBJ1-2): SAVISQKPSRDICQRGTSLTIQCQVDSQVTMMFWYRQQPGQSLTLIATANQGSEATYESGFVIDKFPISRPNLTFSTLTVSNMSPEDSSIYLCSVENSLLLGYGYTFGSGTRLTVV.

CDR3 coding DNA: TGTGCCAGCAGCTTGGATTTCCTCTTGAATGAGCAGTTCTTC. Translated: CASSLDFLLNEQFF. The rearrangement links TRBV5-8 to TRBJ2-1, with D unresolved. The CDR3 runs to 14 residues. The V gene's germline CDR1 is SGHTS and CDR2 YDEGEE. V lost 0 bases, J lost 7 bases, and 11 bases lay in between.

V usage is TRBV5-6 and J usage is TRBJ1-1; perhaps TRBD1 as D (6 bases). Germline CDR1 SGHDT, CDR2 YYEEEE. V lost 4 bases to trimming and J lost 6 bases, with 19 bases between them. This CDR3 has 15 amino acids. In DNA form, the CDR3 reads TGTGCCAGCAGCCCCGCCCCAGGGGCTATGGCTGAAGCTTTCTTT. Protein sequence: CASSPAPGAMAEAFF.

The chain couples TRBV2 to TRBJ2-3; a weak D match, TRBD1 (6 bases). Between the trimmed V and J ends, which lost 4 bases and 2 bases, there was a span of 10 bases. In germline, CDR1 is SNHLY, CDR2 FYNNEI. The CDR3 is 14 amino acids. The CDR3 loop reads CASSGGGPTDTQYF. DNA of the CDR3: TGTGCCAGCAGTGGAGGGGGACCCACAGATACGCAGTATTTT.

CDR3 sequence reads: CSASPPQGFSNQPQHF. CDR3 nucleotides: TGCAGTGCTAGTCCCCCCCAAGGATTTAGCAATCAGCCCCAGCATTTT. The chain carries TRBV20-1 and TRBJ1-5; D not resolved. The V gene lost 3 bases and the J gene lost 0 bases, with 15 bases spanning the gap. Germline lookup yields CDR1 DFQATT and CDR2 SNEGSKA (reference sequence). This CDR3 spans 16 amino acids.

This clone turned up a few times. CDR3 region: CASSIEIAGFGYGYTF. CDR3 DNA: TGTGCCAGTAGTATTGAGATAGCGGGATTTGGGTATGGCTACACCTTC. V and J are TRBV19 and TRBJ1-2, with D unresolved. The CDR3 runs to 16 residues. Germline V gives CDR1 LNHDA, CDR2 SQIVND (reference sequence). V was cut by 3 bases and J by 5 bases, with 19 bases left in between.

The rearrangement joins TRBV11-1 to TRBJ2-3, with 7 bases fitting TRBD2. V shed 4 bases and J 0 bases; nucleotides not matched to a gene: 1. The germline V gene encodes CDR1 SGHAT and CDR2 FQDESV (reference sequence). The CDR3 covers 14 residues. This CDR3 reads CASSWRGSTDTQYF. The DNA for the CDR3 is TGTGCCAGCAGCTGGCGGGGGAGCACAGATACGCAGTATTTT.

The gene calls are TRBV28 and TRBJ2-2, with 8 bases fitting TRBD2. The CDR3 spans 13 residues. Germline V gene lookup returns CDR1 MDHEN and CDR2 SYDVKM. V lost 3 bases to trimming and J lost 15 bases; unmatched junction nucleotides: 9. The CDR3 reads CASSFGLAGVLFF. The DNA of the CDR3 is TGTGCCAGCAGTTTCGGACTAGCTGGGGTCTTGTTTTTT.

J is TRBJ2-1 and V is TRBV18; the match to TRBD2 covers 10 bases. Germline lookup yields CDR1 KGHSH and CDR2 LQKENI. Unmatched junction bases numbered 4, after V lost 4 bases and J lost 7 bases. The CDR3 has 14 amino acids. DNA for the CDR3: TGTGCCAGCTCACTCGGGACTAGCGATAATGAGCAGTTCTTC. Its translation: CASSLGTSDNEQFF.

V gene TRBV3-1 (or the pseudogene TRBV3-2) combines with J gene TRBJ2-1, with D hard to call. The germline V gene has CDR1 LGHDT and CDR2 YNNKEL (reference sequence). This CDR3 comprises 13 residues. Trimming left V 5 bases short and J 10 bases short, with 15 bases between. CDR3 sequence: CASSRAGYGEQFF. CDR3 nucleotides: TGTGCCAGCAGCAGAGCCGGGTATGGCGAGCAGTTCTTC.

The genes are TRBV7-3 and TRBJ1-1; tentatively, D is TRBD1 (6 bases). The CDR3 has 15 residues. Trimming shortened V by 5 bases and J by 0 bases, and 13 bases separated the two germline ends. Germline values: CDR1 SGHTA, CDR2 FQGTGA. The CDR3 DNA follows: TGTGCCAGCAGCCAAGGGGGGGCCCTGAACACTGAAGCTTTCTTT. This gives the protein CASSQGGALNTEAFF.

This clone came up once. The chain uses TRBV28 and TRBJ2-4; 9 bases are a match to TRBD1. From germline, CDR1 is MDHEN and CDR2 SYDVKM. The V and J ends lost 4 bases and 7 bases, in that order; junction bases with no gene match: 5. There are 14 residues in the CDR3. CDR3 region: CASSSGQGSNIQYF. CDR3 DNA sequence: TGTGCCAGCAGTTCAGGACAGGGGTCGAACATTCAGTACTTC. The full variable domain, in which reference TRBV28 and TRBJ2-4 provide the parts outside the CDR3, is DVKVTQSSRYLVKRTGEKVFLECVQDMDHENMFWYRQDPGLGLRLIYFSYDVKMKEKGDIPEGYSVSREKKERFSLILESASTNQTSMYLCASSSGQGSNIQYFGAGTRLSVL.

This clone was detected only a few times. The rearrangement uses TRBV5-1 and TRBJ1-3; D gene unclear. This CDR3 region has 14 residues. V was shortened by 0 bases and J by 4 bases, with 8 bases between the two germline ends. Germline lookup yields CDR1 SGHRS and CDR2 YFSETQ. As DNA, the CDR3 is TGCGCCAGCAGCTTGGATTGGGCGGGAAACACCATATATTTT. As protein: CASSLDWAGNTIYF.

The V and J genes are TRBV18 and TRBJ1-3; D ambiguous. Deletions cut 3 bases from V and 1 base from J, with 10 bases between. In germline, CDR1 is KGHSH, CDR2 LQKENI. CDR3 length: 15 amino acids. The CDR3 loop is CASSPDGVSGNTIYF. CDR3 nucleotide sequence: TGTGCCAGCTCACCCGACGGGGTATCTGGAAACACCATATATTTT.

About this clone: An end of the junction does not agree with germline; a read error may underlie this. The V call is TRBV7-7, the J call TRBJ2-5; no definite D call. Germline-derived CDR1 and CDR2 are SSHAT and FNYEAQ (reference sequence). CDR3 length equals 15 residues. DNA of the CDR3: TGTGCTAGCAGCTCCGATTTGGTCTCCCAAGAGACCCAGTACTTC. It specifies CASSSDLVSQETQYF.

V and J are TRBV13 and TRBJ2-7, with D perhaps matching TRBD2 (5 bases). CDR1 is PRHDT, CDR2 FYEKMQ, per germline (reference sequence). The length of the CDR3 is 15 residues. V dropped 5 bases and J dropped 0 bases, with 14 bases sitting between them. CDR3 sequence reads: CASSISNDYSYEQYF. CDR3 sequence (DNA): TGTGCCAGCAGCATTTCCAACGACTACTCCTACGAGCAGTACTTC.

The count of this clone is one. The chain links TRBV6-1 to TRBJ1-2; D may be TRBD1 (6 bases). The ends were cut back, 3 bases at V and 4 bases at J, with 18 bases in the middle. Germline loops: CDR1 MNHNS, CDR2 SASEGT. The CDR3 is 16 amino acids. Written as DNA, the CDR3 is TGTGCCAGCAGTGAGATACCCTGGACAGCCGTCTATGGCTACACCTTC. Its translation is CASSEIPWTAVYGYTF.

This chain uses TRBV5-1 with TRBJ2-1; 10 bases match TRBD1. The CDR3 covers 15 residues. The J segment lost 7 bases and the V segment lost 1 base, leaving 5 bases of the junction unmatched. Germline-derived CDR1 and CDR2 are SGHRS and YFSETQ. The CDR3 sequence: CASSLRQGAVNEQFF. DNA for the CDR3: TGCGCCAGCAGCTTGAGACAGGGGGCAGTAAATGAGCAGTTCTTC. Filled out from reference TRBV5-1 and TRBJ2-1, the complete variable domain reads KAGVTQTPRYLIKTRGQQVTLSCSPISGHRSVSWYQQTPGQGLQFLFEYFSETQRNKGNFPGRFSGRQFSNSRSEMNVSTLELGDSALYLCASSLRQGAVNEQFFGPGTRLTVL.

The rearrangement joins TRBV6-4 to TRBJ2-2, with a weak D call TRBD1 (5 bases). Looked up from germline, CDR1 is MRHNA and CDR2 is SNTAGT. This CDR3 has 15 residues. The V end lost 9 bases, the J end lost 0 bases, and 14 bases lay between the germline ends. The CDR3, as DNA: TGTGCCAGTGCCTTACAGGCGGCGAACACCGGGGAGCTGTTTTTT. It translates to CASALQAANTGELFF.